The entry below gives a single T cell receptor (beta chain) sequence along with its context. These data originate in a study of control samples from healthy donors and cancer patients. Germline CDR1 is MNHNS and CDR2 is SASEGT. The J segment lost 0 bases and the V segment lost 2 bases, leaving 12 bases of the junction unmatched. The CDR3 extends over 18 amino acids. The repertoire was sequenced with immunoSEQ multiplex PCR; TCRdb's copy has only in-frame clones and lacks some. The sample includes 150,000 or so clones, approximately 94% of them seen just once. This chain uses TRBV6-1 with TRBJ1-2, with TRBD1 identical over 7 bases. The sequencing sample was made of blood. The clonotype comes from a woman aged 40 to 50 in good health. The CDR3 is CASSERDRSRGANYGYTF. CDR3 coding DNA: TGTGCCAGCAGTGAACGGGACAGATCCCGAGGTGCTAACTATGGCTACACCTTC.